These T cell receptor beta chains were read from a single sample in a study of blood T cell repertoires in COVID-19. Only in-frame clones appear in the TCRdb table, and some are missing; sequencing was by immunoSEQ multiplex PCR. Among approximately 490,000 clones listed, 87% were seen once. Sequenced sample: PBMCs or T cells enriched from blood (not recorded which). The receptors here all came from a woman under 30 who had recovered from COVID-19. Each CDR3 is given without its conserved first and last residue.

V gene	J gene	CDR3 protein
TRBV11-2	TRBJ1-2	ASSLGGQGGDT
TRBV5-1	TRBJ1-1	ASSLQGGYTEAF
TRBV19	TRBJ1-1	ASTMEGAAF
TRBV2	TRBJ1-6	ASSNKQVINSPLH
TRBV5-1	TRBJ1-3	ASSLATGGGSGNTIY
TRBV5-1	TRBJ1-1	ASSLGDRMNTEAF
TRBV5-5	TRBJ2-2	ASREARALTGELF
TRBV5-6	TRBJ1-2	ASRLTGISVRGYT
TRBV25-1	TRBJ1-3	ASSYSRSGNTIY
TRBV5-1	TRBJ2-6	ASSPPTGTSGSGANVLT
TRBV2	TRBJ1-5	ASRLLGQGNQPQH
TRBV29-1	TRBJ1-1	SASATGEITEAF
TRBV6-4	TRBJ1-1	ASSDSRNTEAF
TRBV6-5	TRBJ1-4	ASTGQGKKLF
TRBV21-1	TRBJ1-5	ASSKALRLGEGNQPQH
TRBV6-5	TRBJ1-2	ASSSNTGGSGYT
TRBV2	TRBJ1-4	ASSAQEGEKLF
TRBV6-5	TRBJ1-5	ACQEGPDGNQPQH
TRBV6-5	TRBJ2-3	ASTREDTQY
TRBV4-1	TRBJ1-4	ASSQQVGRRVF
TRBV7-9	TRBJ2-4	ASSLERALAKNIQY
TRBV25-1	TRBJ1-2	ASTKTGTLVGGYT
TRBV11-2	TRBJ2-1	ASSLGATGYYNEQF
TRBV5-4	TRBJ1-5	ASSLAGNSNQPQH
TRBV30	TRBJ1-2	AWISGGPYGYT
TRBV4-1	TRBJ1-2	ASSLVRGRDYGYT
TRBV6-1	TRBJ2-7	ASSEASLAGGMYEQY
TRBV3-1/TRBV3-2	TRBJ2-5	ASSRALAGAQY
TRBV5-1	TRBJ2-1	ASSLALIQGNEQF
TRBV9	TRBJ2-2	ASSPQGAGGATGELF
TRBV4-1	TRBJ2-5	ASISGLDRGKSETQY
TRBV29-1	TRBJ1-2	SVKGGIERGYT
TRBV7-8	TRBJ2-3	ASSRLDYTQY
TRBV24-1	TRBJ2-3	ATSDYQSDTQY
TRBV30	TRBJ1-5	ASSRVGARQPQH
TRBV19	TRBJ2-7	ASSGRDKGYEQY
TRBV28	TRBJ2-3	ASTAGHSSTDTQY
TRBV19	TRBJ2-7	ASSAQQGSEQY
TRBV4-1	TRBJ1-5	ASSQVGGGGTVQPQH
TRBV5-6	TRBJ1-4	ASSPSGGLPNEKLF
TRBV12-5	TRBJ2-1	ASVSVDEQF
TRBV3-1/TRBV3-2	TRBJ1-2	ASSVRQGGGYT
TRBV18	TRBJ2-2	ASSPPATGGDTGELF
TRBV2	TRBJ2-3	ASTRGTGEDTQY
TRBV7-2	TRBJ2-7	ASSRAGIGSYEQY
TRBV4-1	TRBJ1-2	ASSHRDSYT
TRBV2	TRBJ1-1	ASTPVPDTEAF
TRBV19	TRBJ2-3	ASSIVGGDYTDTQY
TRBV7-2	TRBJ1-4	ASSSPGASHEKLF
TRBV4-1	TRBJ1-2	ASSQDQGTSYT
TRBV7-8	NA	ASSLTRLNQPQY
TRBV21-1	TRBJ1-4	ASSKSGLCEKLF
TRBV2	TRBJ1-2	ASSELEGANGYT
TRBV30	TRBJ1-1	ACRPGINTEAF
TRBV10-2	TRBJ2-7	ASSEPRTGFYEQY